This T cell receptor (beta chain) was captured in a study of cytomegalovirus exposure and HLA in healthy donors. Study-wide context: In terms of ancestry, the Caucasian-associated cluster contained around four fifths of the approximately 420 genotyped donors.

Germline CDR1 is SQVTM and CDR2 is ANQGSEA. V was trimmed by 1 base and J by 10 bases, leaving 10 bases between them. The CDR3 runs to 12 residues. It was with 60 Vbeta and 13 Jbeta primers that the PCR ran. Generated by immunoSEQ multiplex PCR, the TCRdb table keeps only in-frame clones and is missing some. The sample consists of approximately 100,000 clones, about three quarters of them appearing once. Sequencing input: PBMCs. This TCR came from a female donor in good health and CMV-seropositive. This chain joins TRBV29-1 and TRBJ1-4; the D gene is possibly TRBD1 (5 bases). CDR3 DNA: TGCAGCGTTGAAGGCCAGGGTCGAAAACTGTTTTTT. Translating gives CSVEGQGRKLFF. The entire variable domain, with the rest obtained from reference TRBV29-1 and TRBJ1-4, is as follows: SAVISQKPSRDICQRGTSLTIQCQVDSQVTMMFWYRQQPGQSLTLIATANQGSEATYESGFVIDKFPISRPNLTFSTLTVSNMSPEDSSIYLCSVEGQGRKLFFGSGTQLSVL.